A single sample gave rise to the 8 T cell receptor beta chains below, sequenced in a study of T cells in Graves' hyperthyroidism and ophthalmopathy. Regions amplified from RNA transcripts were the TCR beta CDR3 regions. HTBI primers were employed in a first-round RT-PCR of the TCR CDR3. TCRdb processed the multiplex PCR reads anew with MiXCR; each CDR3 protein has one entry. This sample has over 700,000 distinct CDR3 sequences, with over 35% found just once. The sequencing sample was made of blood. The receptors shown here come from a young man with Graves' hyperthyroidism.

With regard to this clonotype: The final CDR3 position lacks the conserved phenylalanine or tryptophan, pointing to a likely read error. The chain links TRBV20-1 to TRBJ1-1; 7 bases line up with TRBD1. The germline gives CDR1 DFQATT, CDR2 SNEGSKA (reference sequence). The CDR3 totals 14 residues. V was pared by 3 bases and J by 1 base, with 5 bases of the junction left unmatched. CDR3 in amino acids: CSARHRQGNTEAFL. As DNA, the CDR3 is TGCAGTGCTAGGCATAGACAGGGGAACACTGAAGCTTTCCTT.

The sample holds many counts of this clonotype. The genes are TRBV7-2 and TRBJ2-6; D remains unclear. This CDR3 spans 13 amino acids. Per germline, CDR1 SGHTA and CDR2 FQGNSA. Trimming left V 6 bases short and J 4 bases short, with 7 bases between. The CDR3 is CASRLVGANVLTF. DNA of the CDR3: TGTGCCAGCAGACTCGTGGGGGCCAACGTCCTGACTTTC.

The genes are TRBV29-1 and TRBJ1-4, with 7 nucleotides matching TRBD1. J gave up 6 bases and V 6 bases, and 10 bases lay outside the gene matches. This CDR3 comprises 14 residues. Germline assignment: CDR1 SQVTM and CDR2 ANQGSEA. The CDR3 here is CSVGTEWGHEKLFF. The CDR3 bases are TGCAGCGTCGGGACAGAGTGGGGCCATGAAAAACTGTTTTTT.

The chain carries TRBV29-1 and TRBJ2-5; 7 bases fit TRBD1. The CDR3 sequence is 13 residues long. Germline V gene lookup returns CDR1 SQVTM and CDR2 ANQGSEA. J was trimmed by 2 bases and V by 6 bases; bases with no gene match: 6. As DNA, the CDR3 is TGCAGCGTCCTACCGGGACAGCAAGAGACCCAGTACTTC. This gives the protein CSVLPGQQETQYF.

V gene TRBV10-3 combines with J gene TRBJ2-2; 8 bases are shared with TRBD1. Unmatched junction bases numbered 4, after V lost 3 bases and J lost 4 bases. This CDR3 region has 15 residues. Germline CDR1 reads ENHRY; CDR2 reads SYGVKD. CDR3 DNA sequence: TGTGCCATCAGTGAAGGCAGGGGGCTCACCGGGGAGCTGTTTTTT. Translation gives CAISEGRGLTGELFF.

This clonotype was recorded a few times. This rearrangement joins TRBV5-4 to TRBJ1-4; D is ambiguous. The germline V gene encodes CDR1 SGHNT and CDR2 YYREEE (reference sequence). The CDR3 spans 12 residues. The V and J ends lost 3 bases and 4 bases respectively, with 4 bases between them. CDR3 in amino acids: CASSWNNEKLFF. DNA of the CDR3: TGTGCCAGCAGCTGGAATAATGAAAAACTGTTTTTT.

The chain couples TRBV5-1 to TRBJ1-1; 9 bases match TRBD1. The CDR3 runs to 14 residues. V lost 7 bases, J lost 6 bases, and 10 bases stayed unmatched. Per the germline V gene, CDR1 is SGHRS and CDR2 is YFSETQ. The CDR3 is CASGPGTGSSEAFF. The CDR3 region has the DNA TGCGCCAGCGGACCCGGGACAGGGAGCTCTGAAGCTTTCTTT.

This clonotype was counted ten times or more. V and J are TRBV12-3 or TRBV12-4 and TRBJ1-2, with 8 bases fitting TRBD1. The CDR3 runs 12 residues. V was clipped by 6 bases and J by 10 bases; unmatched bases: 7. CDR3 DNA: TGTGCCAGCAGAGCGACAGGGGCCCTCTACACCTTC. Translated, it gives CASRATGALYTF.